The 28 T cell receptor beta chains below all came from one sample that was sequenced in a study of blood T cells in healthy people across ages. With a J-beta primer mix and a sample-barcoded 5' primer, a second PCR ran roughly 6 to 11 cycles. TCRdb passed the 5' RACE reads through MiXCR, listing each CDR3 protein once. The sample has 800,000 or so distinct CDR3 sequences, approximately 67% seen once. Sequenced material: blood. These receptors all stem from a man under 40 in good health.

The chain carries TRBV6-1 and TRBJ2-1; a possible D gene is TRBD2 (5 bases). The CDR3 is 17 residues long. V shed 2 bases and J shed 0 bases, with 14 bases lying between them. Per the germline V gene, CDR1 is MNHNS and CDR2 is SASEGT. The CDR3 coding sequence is TGTGCCAGCAGTGAACGTTTGTATGGGAGCTCCTACAATGAGCAGTTCTTC. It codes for CASSERLYGSSYNEQFF.

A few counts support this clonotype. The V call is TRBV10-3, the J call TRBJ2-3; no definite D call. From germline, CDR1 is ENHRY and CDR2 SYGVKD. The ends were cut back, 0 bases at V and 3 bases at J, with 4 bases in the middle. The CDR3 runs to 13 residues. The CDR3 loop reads CAISESLTDTQYF. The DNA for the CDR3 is TGTGCCATCAGTGAGTCATTGACAGATACGCAGTATTTT.

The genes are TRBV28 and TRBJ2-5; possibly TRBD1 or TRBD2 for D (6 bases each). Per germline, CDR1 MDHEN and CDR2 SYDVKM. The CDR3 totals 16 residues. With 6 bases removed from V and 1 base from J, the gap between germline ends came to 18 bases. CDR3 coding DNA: TGTGCCAGCAGCGGGGCGGCACGGGGGCTCCAAGAGACCCAGTACTTC. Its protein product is CASSGAARGLQETQYF.

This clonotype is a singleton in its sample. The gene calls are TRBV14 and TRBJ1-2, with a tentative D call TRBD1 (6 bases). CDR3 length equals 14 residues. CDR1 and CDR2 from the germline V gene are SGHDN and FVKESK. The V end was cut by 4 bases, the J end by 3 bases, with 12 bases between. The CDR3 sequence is CASSPSGEDYGYTF. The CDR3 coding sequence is TGTGCCAGCAGCCCGTCAGGGGAAGACTATGGCTACACCTTC. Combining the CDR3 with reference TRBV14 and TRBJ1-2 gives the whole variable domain EAGVTQFPSHSVIEKGQTVTLRCDPISGHDNLYWYRRVMGKEIKFLLHFVKESKQDESGMPNNRFLAERTGGTYSTLKVQPAELEDSGVYFCASSPSGEDYGYTFGSGTRLTVV.

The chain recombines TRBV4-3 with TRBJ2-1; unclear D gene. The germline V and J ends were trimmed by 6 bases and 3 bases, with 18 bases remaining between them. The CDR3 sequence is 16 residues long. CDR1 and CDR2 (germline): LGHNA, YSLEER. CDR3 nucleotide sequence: TGCGCCAGCAGGCCCGGTATCCAGAGATACTACAATGAGCAGTTCTTC. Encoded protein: CASRPGIQRYYNEQFF.

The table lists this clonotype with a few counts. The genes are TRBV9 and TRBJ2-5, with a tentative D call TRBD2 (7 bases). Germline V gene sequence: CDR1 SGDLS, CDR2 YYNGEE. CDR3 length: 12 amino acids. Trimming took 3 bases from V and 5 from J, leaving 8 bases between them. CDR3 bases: TGTGCCAGCAGCGAGGGGGGGGAGACCCAGTACTTC. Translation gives CASSEGGETQYF.

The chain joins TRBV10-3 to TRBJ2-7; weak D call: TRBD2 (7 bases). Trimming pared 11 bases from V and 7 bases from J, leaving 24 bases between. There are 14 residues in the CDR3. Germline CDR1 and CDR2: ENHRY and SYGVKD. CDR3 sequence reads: CASHSEGGRREQYF. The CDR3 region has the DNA TGTGCCTCTCACTCGGAGGGGGGGCGTAGGGAGCAGTACTTC.

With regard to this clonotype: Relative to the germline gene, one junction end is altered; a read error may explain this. The CDR3 DNA reads TGCAGTGCTAGTGCCAGCGAAGAGACCCAGTCCTTC. This translates into CSASASEETQSF. The chain is built from TRBV20-1 and TRBJ2-5; D is unresolved. The CDR3 is 12 amino acids. CDR1 and CDR2 (germline): DFQATT, SNEGSKA (reference sequence).

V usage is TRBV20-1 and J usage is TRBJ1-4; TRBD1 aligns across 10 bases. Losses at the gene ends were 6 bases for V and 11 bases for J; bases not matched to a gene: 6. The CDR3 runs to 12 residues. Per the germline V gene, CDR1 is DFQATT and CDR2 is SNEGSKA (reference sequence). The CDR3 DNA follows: TGCAGTGCCAGGGGACAGGGGTGGAAACTGTTTTTT. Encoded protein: CSARGQGWKLFF.

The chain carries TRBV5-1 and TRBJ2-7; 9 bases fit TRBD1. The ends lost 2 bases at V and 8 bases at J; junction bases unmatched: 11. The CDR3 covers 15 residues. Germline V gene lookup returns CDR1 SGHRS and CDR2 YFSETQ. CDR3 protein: CASSFTGTGIPQQYF. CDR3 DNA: TGCGCCAGCAGCTTCACCGGGACAGGGATTCCCCAGCAGTACTTC.

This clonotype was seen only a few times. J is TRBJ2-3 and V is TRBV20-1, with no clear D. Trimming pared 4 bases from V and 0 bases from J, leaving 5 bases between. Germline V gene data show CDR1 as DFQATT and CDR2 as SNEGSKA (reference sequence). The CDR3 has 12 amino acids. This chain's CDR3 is CSATPSTDTQYF. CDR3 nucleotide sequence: TGCAGTGCTACCCCAAGCACAGATACGCAGTATTTT.

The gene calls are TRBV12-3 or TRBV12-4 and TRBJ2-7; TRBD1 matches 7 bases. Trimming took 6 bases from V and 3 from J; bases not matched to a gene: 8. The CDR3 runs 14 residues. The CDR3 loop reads CASSGDSSYYEQYF. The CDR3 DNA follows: TGTGCCAGCAGCGGGGACAGCAGCTACTACGAGCAGTACTTC.

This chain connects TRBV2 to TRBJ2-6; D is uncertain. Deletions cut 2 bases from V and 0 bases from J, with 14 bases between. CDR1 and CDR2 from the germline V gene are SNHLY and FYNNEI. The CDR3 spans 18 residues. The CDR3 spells CASSEIPLASSGANVLTF. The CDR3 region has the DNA TGTGCCAGCAGTGAAATCCCTCTCGCCAGCTCTGGGGCCAACGTCCTGACTTTC.

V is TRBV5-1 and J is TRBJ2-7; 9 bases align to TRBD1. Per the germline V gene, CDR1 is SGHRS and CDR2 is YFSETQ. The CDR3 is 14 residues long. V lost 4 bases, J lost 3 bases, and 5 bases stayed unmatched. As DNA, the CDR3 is TGCGCCAGCAGCGGGGACAGGGCGGGCTACGAGCAGTACTTC. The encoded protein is CASSGDRAGYEQYF.

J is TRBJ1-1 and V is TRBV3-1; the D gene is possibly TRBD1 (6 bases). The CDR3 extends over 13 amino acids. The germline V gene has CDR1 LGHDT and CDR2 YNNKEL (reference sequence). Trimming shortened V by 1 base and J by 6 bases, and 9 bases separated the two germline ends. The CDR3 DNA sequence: TGTGCCAGCAGCCAAGTCAGGGGCTCTGAAGCTTTCTTT. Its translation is CASSQVRGSEAFF.

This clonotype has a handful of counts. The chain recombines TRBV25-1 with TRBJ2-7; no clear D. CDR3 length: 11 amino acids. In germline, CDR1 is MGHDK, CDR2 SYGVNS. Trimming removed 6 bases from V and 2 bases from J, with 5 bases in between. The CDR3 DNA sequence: TGTGCCAGCAGGAAAACCTACGAGCAGTACTTC. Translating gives CASRKTYEQYF.

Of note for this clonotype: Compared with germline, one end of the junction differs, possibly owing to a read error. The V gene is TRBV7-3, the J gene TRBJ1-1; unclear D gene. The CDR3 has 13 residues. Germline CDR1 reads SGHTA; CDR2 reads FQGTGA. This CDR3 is CASRFEGNTEAFF. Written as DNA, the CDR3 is TGTGCCAGCCGCTTTGAGGGAAACACTGAAGCTTTCTTT.

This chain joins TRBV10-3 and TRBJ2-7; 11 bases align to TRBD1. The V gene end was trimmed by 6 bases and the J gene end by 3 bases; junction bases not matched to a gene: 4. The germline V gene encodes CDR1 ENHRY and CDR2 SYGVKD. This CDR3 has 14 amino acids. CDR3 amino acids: CAISPGTGGYEQYF. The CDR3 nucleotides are TGTGCCATCAGCCCCGGGACAGGGGGCTACGAGCAGTACTTC.

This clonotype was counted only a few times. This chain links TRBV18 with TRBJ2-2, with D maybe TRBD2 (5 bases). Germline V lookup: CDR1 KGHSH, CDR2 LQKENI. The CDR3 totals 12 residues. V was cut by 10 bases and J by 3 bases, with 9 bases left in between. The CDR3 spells CANGKDTGELFF. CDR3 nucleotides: TGTGCCAACGGGAAGGACACCGGGGAGCTGTTTTTT.

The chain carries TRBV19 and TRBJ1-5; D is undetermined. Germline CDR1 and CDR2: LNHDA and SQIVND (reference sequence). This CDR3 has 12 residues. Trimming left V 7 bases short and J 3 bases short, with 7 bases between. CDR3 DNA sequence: TGTGCCAGTAACGTTAACAATCAGCCCCAGCATTTT. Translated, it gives CASNVNNQPQHF.

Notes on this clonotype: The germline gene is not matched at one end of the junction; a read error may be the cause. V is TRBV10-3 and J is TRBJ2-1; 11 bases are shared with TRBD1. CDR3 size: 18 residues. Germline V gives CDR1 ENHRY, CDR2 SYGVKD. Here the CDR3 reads CAISEPGQGASSYNEQFF. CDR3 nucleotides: TGTGCCATCAGTGAGCCAGGACAGGGGGCGAGCTCCTACAATGAGCAGTTCTTT.

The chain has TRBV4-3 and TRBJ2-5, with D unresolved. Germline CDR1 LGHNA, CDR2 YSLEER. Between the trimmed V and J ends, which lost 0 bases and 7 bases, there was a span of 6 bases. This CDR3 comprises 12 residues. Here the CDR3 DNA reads TGCGCCAGCAGCCAAGATAGATGGACCCAGTACTTC. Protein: CASSQDRWTQYF.

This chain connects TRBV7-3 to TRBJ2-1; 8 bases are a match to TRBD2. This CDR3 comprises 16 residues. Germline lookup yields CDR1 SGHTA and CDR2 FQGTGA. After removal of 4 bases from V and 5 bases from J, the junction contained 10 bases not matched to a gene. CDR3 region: CASSSTGGGGDNEQFF. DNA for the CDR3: TGTGCCAGCAGCTCCACGGGAGGGGGGGGCGACAATGAGCAGTTCTTC.

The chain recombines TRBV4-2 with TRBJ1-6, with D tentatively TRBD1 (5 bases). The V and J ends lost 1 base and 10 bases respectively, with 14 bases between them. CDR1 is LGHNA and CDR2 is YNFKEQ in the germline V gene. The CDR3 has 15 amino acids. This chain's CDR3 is CASSQGDGGSSPLHF. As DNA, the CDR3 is TGTGCCAGCAGCCAAGGGGACGGCGGGAGCTCACCCCTCCACTTT.

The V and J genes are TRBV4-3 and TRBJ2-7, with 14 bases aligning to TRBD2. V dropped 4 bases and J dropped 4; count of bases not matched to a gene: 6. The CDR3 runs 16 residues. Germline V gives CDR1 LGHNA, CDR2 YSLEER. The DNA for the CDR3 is TGCGCCAGCAGCCCCGGGACTAGCGGGGGAGGATACGAGCAGTACTTC. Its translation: CASSPGTSGGGYEQYF.

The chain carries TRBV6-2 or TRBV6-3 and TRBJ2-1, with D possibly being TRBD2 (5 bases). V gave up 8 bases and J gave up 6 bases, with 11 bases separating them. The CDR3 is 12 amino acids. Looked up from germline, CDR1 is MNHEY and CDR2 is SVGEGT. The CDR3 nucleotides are TGTGCCAGCGCCCTAGGAGGCAATGAGCAGTTCTTC. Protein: CASALGGNEQFF.

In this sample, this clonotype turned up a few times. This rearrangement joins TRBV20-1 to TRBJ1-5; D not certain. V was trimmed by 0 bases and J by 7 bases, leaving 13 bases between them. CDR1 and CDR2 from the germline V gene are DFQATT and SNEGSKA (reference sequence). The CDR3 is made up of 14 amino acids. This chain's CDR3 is CSARDQWREQPQHF. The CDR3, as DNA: TGCAGTGCTAGAGATCAGTGGAGGGAACAGCCCCAGCATTTT.

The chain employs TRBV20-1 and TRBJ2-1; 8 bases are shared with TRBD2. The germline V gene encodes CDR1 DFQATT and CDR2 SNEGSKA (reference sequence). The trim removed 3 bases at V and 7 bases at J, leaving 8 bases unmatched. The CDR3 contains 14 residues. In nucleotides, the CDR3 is TGCAGTGCTAGTCACGGGGGGGCTCTGAATGAGCAGTTCTTC. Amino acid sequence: CSASHGGALNEQFF.